The subject of this entry is one T cell receptor (beta chain). This entry comes from a study of Ad26.COV2.S vaccination and SARS-CoV-2 variants. Method: immunoSEQ multiplex PCR; TCRdb's copy keeps in-frame clones and lacks some. The sample lists around 320,000 clones, 85% occurring once. Sample treatment: some 20 received Ad26.COV2.S at low or high dose, single or two shots; 5 received placebo; per-sample allocation not given. After the first vaccine or placebo injection, samples were drawn on day 63. CDR3 length equals 13 residues. The germline CDR1 and CDR2 sequences are MNHEY and SMNVEV (reference sequence). V lost 6 bases, J lost 6 bases, and 14 bases lay in between.

V and J are TRBV27 and TRBJ1-1, with unresolved D. The sample consisted of peripheral blood, taken in a trial of Ad26.COV2.S vaccine versus placebo. The sequence was collected from a person between 18 and 60 years old who received the Ad26.COV2.S COVID-19 vaccine or a placebo. The CDR3 DNA reads as TGTGCCAGCAGGACTTTTGGAGGCGCTGAAGCTTTCTTT. The encoded protein is CASRTFGGAEAFF.